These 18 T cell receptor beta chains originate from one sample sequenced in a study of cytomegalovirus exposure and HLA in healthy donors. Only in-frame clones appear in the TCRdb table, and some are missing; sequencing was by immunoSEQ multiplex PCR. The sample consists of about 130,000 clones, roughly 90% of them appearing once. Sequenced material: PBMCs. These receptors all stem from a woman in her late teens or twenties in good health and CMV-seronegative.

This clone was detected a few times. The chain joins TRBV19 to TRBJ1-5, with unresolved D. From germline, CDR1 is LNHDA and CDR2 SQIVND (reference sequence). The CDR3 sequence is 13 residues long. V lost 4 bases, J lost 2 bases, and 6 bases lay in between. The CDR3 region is CASSTSGNQPQHF. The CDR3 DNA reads TGTGCCAGTAGTACCAGTGGCAATCAGCCCCAGCATTTT.

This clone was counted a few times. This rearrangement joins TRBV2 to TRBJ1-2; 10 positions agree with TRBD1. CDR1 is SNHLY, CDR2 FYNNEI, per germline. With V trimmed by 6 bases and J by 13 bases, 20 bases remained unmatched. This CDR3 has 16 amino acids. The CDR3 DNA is TGTGCCAGCAGCGATACTACGACAGGGGGCTTCGCCTTGGCCACCTTC. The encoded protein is CASSDTTTGGFALATF.

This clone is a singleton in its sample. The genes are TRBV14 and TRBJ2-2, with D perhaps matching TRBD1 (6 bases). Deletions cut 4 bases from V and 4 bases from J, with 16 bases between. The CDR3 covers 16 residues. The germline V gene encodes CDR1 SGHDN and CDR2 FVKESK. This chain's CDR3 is CASSRLAVRGTGELFF. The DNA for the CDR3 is TGTGCCAGCAGCCGCTTAGCAGTCAGGGGCACCGGGGAGCTGTTTTTT. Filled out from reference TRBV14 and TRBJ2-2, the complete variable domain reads EAGVTQFPSHSVIEKGQTVTLRCDPISGHDNLYWYRRVMGKEIKFLLHFVKESKQDESGMPNNRFLAERTGGTYSTLKVQPAELEDSGVYFCASSRLAVRGTGELFFGEGSRLTVL.

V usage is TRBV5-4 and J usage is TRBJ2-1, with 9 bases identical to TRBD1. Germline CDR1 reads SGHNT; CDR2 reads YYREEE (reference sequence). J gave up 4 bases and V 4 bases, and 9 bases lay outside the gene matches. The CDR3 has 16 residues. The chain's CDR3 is CASSSPGTGLYNEQFF. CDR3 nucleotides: TGTGCCAGCAGCAGCCCCGGGACAGGGCTTTACAATGAGCAGTTCTTC.

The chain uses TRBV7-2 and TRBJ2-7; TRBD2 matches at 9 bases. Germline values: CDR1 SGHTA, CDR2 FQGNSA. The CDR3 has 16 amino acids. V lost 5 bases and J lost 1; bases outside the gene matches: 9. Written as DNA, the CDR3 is TGTGCCAGCAGCCGCCATGCGGGAGGGATGTCCTACGAGCAGTACTTC. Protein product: CASSRHAGGMSYEQYF.

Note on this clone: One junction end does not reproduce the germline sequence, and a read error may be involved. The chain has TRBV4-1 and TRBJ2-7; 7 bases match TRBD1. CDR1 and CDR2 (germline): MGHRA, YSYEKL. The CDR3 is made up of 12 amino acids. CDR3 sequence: CASSQDRQGRYF. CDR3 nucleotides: TGCGCCAGCAGCCAAGATCGACAGGGCCGTTATTTC.

CDR3 protein: CASARGGSISYEQYF. CDR3 in DNA: TGTGCCAGCGCACGGGGGGGATCAATCTCCTACGAGCAGTACTTC. The V and J genes are TRBV7-2 and TRBJ2-7, with 8 bases fitting TRBD2. The CDR3 contains 15 residues. Trimming removed 8 bases from V and 0 bases from J; junction bases left unmatched: 9. Looked up from germline, CDR1 is SGHTA and CDR2 is FQGNSA.

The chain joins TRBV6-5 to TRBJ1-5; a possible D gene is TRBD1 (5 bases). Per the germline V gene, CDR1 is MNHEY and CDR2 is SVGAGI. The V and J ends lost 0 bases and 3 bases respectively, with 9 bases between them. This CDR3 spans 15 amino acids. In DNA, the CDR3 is TGTGCCAGCAGTTACTCGACAGAGCCCAATCAGCCCCAGCATTTT. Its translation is CASSYSTEPNQPQHF.

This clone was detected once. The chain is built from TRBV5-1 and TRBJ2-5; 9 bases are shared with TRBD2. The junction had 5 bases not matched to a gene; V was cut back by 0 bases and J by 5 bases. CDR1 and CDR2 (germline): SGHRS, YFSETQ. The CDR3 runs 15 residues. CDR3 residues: CASSLAGTSLETQYF. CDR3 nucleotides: TGCGCCAGCAGCTTGGCCGGGACTAGCTTGGAGACCCAGTACTTC.

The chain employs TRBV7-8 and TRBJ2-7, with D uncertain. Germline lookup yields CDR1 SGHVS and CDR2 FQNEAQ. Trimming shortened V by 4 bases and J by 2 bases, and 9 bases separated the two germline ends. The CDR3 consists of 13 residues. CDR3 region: CASSSPPAYEQYF. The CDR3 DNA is TGTGCCAGCAGCTCTCCACCGGCCTACGAGCAGTACTTC.

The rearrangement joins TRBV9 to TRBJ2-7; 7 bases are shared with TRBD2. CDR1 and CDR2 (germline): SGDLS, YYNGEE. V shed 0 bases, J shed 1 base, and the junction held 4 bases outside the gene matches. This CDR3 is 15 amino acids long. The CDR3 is CASSVGLALSYEQYF. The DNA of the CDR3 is TGTGCCAGCAGCGTAGGACTAGCTCTATCCTACGAGCAGTACTTC.

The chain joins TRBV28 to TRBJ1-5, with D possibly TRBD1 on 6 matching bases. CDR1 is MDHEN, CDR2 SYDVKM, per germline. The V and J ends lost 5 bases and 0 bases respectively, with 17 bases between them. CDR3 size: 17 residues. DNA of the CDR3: TGTGCCAGCAGTGGGTGGGGGCTACAGCATAGCAATCAGCCCCAGCATTTT. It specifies CASSGWGLQHSNQPQHF. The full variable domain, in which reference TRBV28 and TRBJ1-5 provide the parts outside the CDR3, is DVKVTQSSRYLVKRTGEKVFLECVQDMDHENMFWYRQDPGLGLRLIYFSYDVKMKEKGDIPEGYSVSREKKERFSLILESASTNQTSMYLCASSGWGLQHSNQPQHFGDGTRLSIL.

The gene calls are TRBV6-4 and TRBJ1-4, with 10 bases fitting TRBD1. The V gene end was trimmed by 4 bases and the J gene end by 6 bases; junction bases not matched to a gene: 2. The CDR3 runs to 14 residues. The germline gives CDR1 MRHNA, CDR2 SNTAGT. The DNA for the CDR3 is TGTGCCAGCAGTGGGGACAGGGGTTATGAAAAACTGTTTTTT. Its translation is CASSGDRGYEKLFF.

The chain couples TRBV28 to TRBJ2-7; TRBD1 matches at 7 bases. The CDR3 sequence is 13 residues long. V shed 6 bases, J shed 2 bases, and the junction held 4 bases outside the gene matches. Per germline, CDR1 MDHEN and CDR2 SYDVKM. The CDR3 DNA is TGTGCCAGCAGGACAGGGCCTGCCTACGAGCAGTACTTC. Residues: CASRTGPAYEQYF. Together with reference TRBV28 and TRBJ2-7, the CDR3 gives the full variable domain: DVKVTQSSRYLVKRTGEKVFLECVQDMDHENMFWYRQDPGLGLRLIYFSYDVKMKEKGDIPEGYSVSREKKERFSLILESASTNQTSMYLCASRTGPAYEQYFGPGTRLTVT.

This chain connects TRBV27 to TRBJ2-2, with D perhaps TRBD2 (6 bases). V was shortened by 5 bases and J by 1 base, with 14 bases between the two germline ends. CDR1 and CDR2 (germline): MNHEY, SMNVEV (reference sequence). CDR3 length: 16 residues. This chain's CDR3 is CASSTSGTQNTGELFF. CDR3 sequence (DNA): TGTGCCAGCAGTACGTCCGGGACTCAGAACACCGGGGAGCTGTTTTTT.

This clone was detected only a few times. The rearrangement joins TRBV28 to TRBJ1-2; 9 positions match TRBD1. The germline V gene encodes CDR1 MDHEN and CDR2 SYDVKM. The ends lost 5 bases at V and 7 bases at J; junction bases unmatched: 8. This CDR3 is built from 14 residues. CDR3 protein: CASSTGTGFSGYTF. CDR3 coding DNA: TGTGCCAGCAGTACCGGGACAGGGTTTTCTGGCTACACCTTC.

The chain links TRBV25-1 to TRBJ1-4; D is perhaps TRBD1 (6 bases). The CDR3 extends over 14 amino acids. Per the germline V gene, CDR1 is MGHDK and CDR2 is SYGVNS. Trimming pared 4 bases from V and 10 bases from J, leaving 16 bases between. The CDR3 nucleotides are TGTGCCAGCAGTGCGGGCTACGGACAGCGAAAACTGTTTTTT. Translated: CASSAGYGQRKLFF.

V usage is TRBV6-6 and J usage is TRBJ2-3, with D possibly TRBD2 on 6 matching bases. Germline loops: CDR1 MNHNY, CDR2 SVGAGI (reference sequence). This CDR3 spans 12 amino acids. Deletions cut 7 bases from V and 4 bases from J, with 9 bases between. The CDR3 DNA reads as TGTGCCAGCACCACGGGGGCAGATACGCAGTATTTT. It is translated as CASTTGADTQYF.